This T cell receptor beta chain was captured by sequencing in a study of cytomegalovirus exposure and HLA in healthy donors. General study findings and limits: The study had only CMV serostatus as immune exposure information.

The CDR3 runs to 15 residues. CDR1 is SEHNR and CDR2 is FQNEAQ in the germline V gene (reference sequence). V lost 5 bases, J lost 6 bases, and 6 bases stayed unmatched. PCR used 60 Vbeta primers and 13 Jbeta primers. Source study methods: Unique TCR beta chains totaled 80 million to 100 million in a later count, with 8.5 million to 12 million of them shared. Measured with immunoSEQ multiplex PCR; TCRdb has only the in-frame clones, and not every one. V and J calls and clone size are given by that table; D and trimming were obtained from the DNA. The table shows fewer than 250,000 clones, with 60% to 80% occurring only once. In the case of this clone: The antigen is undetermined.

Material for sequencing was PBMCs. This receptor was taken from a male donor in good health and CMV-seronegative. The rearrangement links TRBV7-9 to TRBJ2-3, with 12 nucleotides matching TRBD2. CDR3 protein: CASSGRTSGGDTQYF. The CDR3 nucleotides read TGTGCCAGCAGCGGGCGTACTAGCGGGGGGGATACGCAGTATTTT.